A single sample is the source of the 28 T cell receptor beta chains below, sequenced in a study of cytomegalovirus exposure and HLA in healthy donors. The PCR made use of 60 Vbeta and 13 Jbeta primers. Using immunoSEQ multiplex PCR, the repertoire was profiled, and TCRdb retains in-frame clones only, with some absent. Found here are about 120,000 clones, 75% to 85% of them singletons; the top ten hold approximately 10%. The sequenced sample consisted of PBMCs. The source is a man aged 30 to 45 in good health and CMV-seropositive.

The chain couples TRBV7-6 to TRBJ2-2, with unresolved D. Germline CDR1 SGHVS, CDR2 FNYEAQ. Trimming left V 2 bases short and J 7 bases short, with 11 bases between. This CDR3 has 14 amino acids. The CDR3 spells CASSLRSLGGELFF. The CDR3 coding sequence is TGTGCCAGCAGCTTAAGGAGCTTGGGCGGGGAGCTGTTTTTT.

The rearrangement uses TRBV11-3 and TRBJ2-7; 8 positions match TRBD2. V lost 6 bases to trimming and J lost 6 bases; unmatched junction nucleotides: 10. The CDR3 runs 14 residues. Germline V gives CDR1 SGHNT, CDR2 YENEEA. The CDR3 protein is CASRSRGGPGEQYF. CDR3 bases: TGTGCCAGCAGGTCGCGCGGGGGGCCCGGCGAGCAGTACTTC. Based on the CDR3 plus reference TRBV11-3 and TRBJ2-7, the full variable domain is EAGVVQSPRYKIIEKKQPVAFWCNPISGHNTLYWYLQNLGQGPELLIRYENEEAVDDSQLPKDRFSAERLKGVDSTLKIQPAELGDSAVYLCASRSRGGPGEQYFGPGTRLTVT.

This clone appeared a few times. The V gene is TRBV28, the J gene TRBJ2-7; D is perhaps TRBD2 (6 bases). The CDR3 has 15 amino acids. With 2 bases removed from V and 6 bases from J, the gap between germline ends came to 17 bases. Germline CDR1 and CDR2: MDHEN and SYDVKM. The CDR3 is CASSLVGGRRGEQYF. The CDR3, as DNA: TGTGCCAGCAGTTTAGTAGGAGGGCGGCGGGGCGAGCAGTACTTC.

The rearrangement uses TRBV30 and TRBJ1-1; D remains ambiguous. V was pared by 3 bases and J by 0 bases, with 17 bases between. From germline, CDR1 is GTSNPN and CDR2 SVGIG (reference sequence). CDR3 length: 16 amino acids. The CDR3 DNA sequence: TGTGCCTGGAGCCAACCCGGGTCAAGAGTGAACACTGAAGCTTTCTTT. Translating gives CAWSQPGSRVNTEAFF.

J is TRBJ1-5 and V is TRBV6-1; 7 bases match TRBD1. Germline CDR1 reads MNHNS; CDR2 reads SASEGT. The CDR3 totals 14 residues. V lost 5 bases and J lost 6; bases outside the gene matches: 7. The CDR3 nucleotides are TGTGCCAGCAGTTCCACAGGGGTGAGTCAGCCCCAGCATTTT. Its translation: CASSSTGVSQPQHF.

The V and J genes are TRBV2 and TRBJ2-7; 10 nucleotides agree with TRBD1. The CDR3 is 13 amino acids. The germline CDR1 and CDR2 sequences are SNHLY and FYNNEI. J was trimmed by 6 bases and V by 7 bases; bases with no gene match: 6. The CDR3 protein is CASTGTGAGEQYF. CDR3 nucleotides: TGTGCCAGCACCGGGACAGGGGCGGGCGAGCAGTACTTC.

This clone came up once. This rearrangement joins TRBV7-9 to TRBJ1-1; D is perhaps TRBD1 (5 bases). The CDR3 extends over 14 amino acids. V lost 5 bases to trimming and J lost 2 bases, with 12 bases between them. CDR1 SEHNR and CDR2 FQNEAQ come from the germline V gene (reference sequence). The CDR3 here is CASSPAGHNTEAFF. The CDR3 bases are TGTGCCAGCAGCCCTGCCGGACATAACACTGAAGCTTTCTTT.

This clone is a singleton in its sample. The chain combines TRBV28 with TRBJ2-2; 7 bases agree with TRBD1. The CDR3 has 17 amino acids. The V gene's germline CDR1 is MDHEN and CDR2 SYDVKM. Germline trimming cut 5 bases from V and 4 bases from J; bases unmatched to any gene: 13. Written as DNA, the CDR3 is TGTGCCAGCAGTCCGCAAACAACAGGGGTTGGCACCGGGGAGCTGTTTTTT. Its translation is CASSPQTTGVGTGELFF. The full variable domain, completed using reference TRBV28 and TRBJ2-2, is DVKVTQSSRYLVKRTGEKVFLECVQDMDHENMFWYRQDPGLGLRLIYFSYDVKMKEKGDIPEGYSVSREKKERFSLILESASTNQTSMYLCASSPQTTGVGTGELFFGEGSRLTVL.

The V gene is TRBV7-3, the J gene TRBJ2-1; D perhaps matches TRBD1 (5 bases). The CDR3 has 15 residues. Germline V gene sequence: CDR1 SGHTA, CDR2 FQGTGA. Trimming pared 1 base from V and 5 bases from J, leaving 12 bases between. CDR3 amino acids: CASSLKKGSDNEQFF. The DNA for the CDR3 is TGTGCCAGCAGCTTAAAGAAGGGGTCCGACAATGAGCAGTTCTTC.

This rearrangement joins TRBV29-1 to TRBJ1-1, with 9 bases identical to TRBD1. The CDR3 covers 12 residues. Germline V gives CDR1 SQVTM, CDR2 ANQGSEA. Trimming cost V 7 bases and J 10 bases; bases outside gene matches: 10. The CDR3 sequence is CSGSKQGAGAFF. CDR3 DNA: TGCAGCGGATCCAAACAGGGGGCTGGAGCTTTCTTT.

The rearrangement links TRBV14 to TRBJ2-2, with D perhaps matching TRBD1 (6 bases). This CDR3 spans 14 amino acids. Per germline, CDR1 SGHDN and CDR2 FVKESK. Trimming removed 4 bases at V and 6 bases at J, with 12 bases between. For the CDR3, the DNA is TGTGCCAGCAGCCTTCGACAGGTCGCCGGGGAGCTGTTTTTT. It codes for CASSLRQVAGELFF.

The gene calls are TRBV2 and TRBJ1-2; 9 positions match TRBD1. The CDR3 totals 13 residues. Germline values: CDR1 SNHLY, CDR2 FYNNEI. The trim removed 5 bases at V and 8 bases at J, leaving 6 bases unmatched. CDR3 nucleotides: TGTGCCAGCAGTCAACAGGGGGCTTACGGCTACACCTTC. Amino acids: CASSQQGAYGYTF.

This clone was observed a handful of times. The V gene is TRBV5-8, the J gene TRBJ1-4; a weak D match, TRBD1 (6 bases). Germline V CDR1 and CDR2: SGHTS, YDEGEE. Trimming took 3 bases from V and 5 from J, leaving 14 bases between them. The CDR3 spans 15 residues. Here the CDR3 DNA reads TGTGCCAGCAGCTCTACATCCAGGGGAAATGAAAAACTGTTTTTT. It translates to CASSSTSRGNEKLFF.

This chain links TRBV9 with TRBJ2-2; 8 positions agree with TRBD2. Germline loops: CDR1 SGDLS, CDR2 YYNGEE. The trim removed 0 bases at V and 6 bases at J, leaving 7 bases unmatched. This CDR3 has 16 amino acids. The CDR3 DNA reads TGTGCCAGCAGCGTAGGTGGTCTAGCGGGTGCCGGGGAGCTGTTTTTT. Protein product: CASSVGGLAGAGELFF.

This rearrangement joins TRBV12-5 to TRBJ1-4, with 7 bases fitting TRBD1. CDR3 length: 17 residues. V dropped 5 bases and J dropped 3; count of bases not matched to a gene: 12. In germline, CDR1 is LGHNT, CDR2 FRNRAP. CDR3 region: CASGPSSRGNANEKLFF. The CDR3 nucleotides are TGTGCTAGTGGTCCCTCCTCCAGGGGGAATGCTAATGAAAAACTGTTTTTT.

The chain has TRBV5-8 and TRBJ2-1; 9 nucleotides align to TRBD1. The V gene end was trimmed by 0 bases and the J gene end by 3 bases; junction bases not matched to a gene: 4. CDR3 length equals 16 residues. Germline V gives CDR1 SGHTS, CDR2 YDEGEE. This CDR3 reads CASSLVTGGIYNEQFF. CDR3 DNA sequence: TGTGCCAGCAGCTTGGTGACAGGGGGTATCTACAATGAGCAGTTCTTC.

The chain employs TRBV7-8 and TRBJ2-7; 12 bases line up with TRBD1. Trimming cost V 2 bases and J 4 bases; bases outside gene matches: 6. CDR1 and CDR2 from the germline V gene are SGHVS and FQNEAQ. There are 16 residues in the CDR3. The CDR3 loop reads CASSLTGTGGGYEQYF. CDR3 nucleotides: TGTGCCAGCAGCTTAACCGGGACAGGGGGCGGGTACGAGCAGTACTTC.

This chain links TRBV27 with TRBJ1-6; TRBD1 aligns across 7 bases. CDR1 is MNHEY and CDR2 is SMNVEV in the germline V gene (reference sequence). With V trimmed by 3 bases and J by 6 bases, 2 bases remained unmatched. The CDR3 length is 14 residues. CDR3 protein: CASSFRGSNSPLHF. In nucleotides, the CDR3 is TGTGCCAGCAGTTTCAGGGGGAGTAATTCACCCCTCCACTTT.

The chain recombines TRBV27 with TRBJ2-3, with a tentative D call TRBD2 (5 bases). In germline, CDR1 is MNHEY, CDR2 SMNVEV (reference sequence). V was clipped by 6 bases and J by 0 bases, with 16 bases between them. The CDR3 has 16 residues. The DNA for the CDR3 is TGTGCCAGCAGCCCACTGACTACCTCAAGCACAGATACGCAGTATTTT. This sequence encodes CASSPLTTSSTDTQYF.

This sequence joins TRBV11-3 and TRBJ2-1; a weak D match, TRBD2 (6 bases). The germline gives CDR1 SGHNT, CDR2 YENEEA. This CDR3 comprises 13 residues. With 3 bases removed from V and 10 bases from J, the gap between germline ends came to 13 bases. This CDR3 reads CASSLTGVGEQFF. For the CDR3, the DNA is TGTGCCAGCAGCTTGACGGGGGTCGGGGAGCAGTTCTTC.

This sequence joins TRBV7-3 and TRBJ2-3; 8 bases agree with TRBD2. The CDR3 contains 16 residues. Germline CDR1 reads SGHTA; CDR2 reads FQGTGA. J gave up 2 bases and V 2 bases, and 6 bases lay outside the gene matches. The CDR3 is CASSLGAGGITDTQYF. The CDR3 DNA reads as TGTGCCAGCAGCTTAGGGGCGGGGGGAATCACAGATACGCAGTATTTT.

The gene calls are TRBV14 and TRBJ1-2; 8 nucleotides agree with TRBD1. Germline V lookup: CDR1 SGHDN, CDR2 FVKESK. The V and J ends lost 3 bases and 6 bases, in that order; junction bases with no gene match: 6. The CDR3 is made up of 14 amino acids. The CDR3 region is CASSQRTGWHGYTF. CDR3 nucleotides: TGTGCCAGCAGCCAGAGGACAGGGTGGCATGGCTACACCTTC.

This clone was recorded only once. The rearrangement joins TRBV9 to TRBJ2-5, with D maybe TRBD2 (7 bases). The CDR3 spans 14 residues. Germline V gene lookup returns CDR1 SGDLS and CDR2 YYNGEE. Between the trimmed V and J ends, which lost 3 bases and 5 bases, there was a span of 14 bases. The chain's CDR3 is CASSGGGDLETQYF. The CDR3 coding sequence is TGTGCCAGCAGCGGAGGGGGGGATTTGGAGACCCAGTACTTC. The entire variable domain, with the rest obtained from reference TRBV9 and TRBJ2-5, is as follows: DSGVTQTPKHLITATGQRVTLRCSPRSGDLSVYWYQQSLDQGLQFLIQYYNGEERAKGNILERFSAQQFPDLHSELNLSSLELGDSALYFCASSGGGDLETQYFGPGTRLLVL.

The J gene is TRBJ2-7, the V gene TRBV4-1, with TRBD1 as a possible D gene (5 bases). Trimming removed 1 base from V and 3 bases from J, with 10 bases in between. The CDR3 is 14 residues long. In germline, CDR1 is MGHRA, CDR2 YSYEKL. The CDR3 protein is CASSQVVGVYEQYF. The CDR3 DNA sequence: TGCGCCAGCAGCCAAGTTGTAGGGGTCTACGAGCAGTACTTC.

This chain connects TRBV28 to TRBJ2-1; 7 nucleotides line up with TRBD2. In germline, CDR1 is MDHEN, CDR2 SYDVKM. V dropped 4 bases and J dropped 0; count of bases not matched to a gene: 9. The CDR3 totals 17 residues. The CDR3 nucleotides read TGTGCCAGCAGTTCCATTGACGGGGGGAACTCCTACAATGAGCAGTTCTTC. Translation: CASSSIDGGNSYNEQFF.

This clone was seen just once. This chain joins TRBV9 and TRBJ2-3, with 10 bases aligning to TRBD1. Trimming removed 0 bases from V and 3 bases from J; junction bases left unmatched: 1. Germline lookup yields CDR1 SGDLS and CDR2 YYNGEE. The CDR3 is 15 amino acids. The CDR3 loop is CASSVVGQGTDTQYF. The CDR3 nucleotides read TGTGCCAGCAGCGTAGTGGGACAGGGGACAGATACGCAGTATTTT.

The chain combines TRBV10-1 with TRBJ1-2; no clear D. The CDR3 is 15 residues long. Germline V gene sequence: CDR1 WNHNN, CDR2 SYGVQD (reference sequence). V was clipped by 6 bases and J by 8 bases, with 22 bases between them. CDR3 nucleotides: TGCGCCAGCAGAGCCCAAAACACAACCTCGGAGGGCTACACCTTC. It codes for CASRAQNTTSEGYTF.

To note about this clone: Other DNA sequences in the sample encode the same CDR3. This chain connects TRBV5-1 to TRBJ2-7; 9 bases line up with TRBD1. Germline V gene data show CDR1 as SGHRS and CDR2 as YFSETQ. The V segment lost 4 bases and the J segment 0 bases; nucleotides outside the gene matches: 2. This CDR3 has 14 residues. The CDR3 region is CASSGGQGSYEQYF. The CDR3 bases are TGCGCCAGCAGCGGGGGACAGGGCTCCTACGAGCAGTACTTC.